The clone carrying this T cell receptor (beta chain) showed up just a few times. Amplified regions were TCR beta CDR3 sequences from RNA transcripts. The TCR CDR3 first-round RT-PCR relied on the HTBI primer set. One entry per CDR3 protein results from TCRdb running MiXCR on the multiplex PCR reads. The table shows 450,000 to 500,000 distinct CDR3 sequences, with about 22% occurring only once. These data come from a study of T cells in Graves' hyperthyroidism and ophthalmopathy. In the ophthalmopathy cohort, Clinical Activity Score was at least 3, NOSPECS grade at least 4, and duration under 3 months. J gave up 1 base and V 6 bases, and 10 bases lay outside the gene matches. CDR3 length: 18 residues. CDR1 and CDR2 (germline): MDHEN, SYDVKM.

V gene TRBV28 combines with J gene TRBJ2-6; TRBD1 aligns across 9 bases. The source of this sequence is a woman between 65 and 79 years old with Graves' ophthalmopathy. The sequenced sample consisted of blood. The chain's CDR3 is CASSTRTGGTSGANVLTF. The CDR3 DNA follows: TGTGCCAGCAGCACCCGAACAGGGGGCACTTCTGGGGCCAACGTCCTGACTTTC.